These 28 T cell receptor beta chains were sequenced from one sample in a study of cytomegalovirus exposure and HLA in healthy donors. The PCR ran on 60 Vbeta and 13 Jbeta primers. Assay used: immunoSEQ multiplex PCR; TCRdb lists only in-frame clones, some missing. The sample lists some 190,000 clones; around four fifths were seen once. The sequencing input was PBMCs. Receptors originate from a woman in her twenties or thirties in good health and CMV-seronegative.

The V and J genes are TRBV14 and TRBJ2-7; no firm D call. Germline V gene sequence: CDR1 SGHDN, CDR2 FVKESK. The V gene lost 0 bases and the J gene lost 3 bases, with 6 bases spanning the gap. This CDR3 region has 13 residues. The CDR3 reads CASSQERLYEQYF. The CDR3 bases are TGTGCCAGCAGCCAAGAGAGGCTCTACGAGCAGTACTTC.

The chain is built from TRBV7-2 and TRBJ2-7; 7 nucleotides agree with TRBD1. Trimming removed 5 bases from V and 2 bases from J; junction bases left unmatched: 3. CDR3 length: 13 residues. Germline V gene lookup returns CDR1 SGHTA and CDR2 FQGNSA. CDR3 nucleotide sequence: TGTGCCAGCAGCCAGACAGGGCCCTACGAGCAGTACTTC. Amino acid sequence: CASSQTGPYEQYF.

The rearrangement links TRBV2 to TRBJ2-7; possibly TRBD1 for D (6 bases). The germline gives CDR1 SNHLY, CDR2 FYNNEI. V was pared by 5 bases and J by 3 bases, with 11 bases between. The CDR3 is 13 residues long. The CDR3 bases are TGTGCCAGCAGTCCCCAGGGGTACTACGAGCAGTACTTC. Translation gives CASSPQGYYEQYF.

The chain carries TRBV11-2 and TRBJ2-7; 9 bases line up with TRBD2. The CDR3 has 16 amino acids. Germline CDR1 and CDR2: SGHAT and FQNNGV. V lost 5 bases to trimming and J lost 2 bases; unmatched junction nucleotides: 10. The chain's CDR3 is CASSEAPGGGAYEQYF. The CDR3 nucleotides are TGTGCCAGCAGCGAAGCCCCCGGCGGGGGGGCCTACGAGCAGTACTTC.

The chain carries TRBV25-1 and TRBJ2-3, with D perhaps matching TRBD1 (5 bases). The CDR3 runs 15 residues. The ends were cut back, 4 bases at V and 2 bases at J, with 13 bases in the middle. Germline CDR1 reads MGHDK; CDR2 reads SYGVNS. CDR3 in DNA: TGTGCCAGCAGTGTGGGGCCGAAAAACACAGATACGCAGTATTTT. It encodes CASSVGPKNTDTQYF.

The rearrangement joins TRBV11-3 to TRBJ2-7; tentative D call: TRBD2 (6 bases). Germline loops: CDR1 SGHNT, CDR2 YENEEA. Trimming left V 8 bases short and J 7 bases short, with 12 bases between. The CDR3 contains 11 residues. This CDR3 is CASRLVGEQYF. The CDR3 DNA sequence: TGTGCCAGCCGACTAGTTGGGGAGCAGTACTTC.

This clone was seen more than once but under ten times. The chain carries TRBV18 and TRBJ2-2; 8 bases align to TRBD1. Germline values: CDR1 KGHSH, CDR2 LQKENI. This CDR3 contains 16 residues. Trimming at V came to 3 bases and at J to 5 bases, leaving 8 bases not matched to a gene. The CDR3 DNA reads as TGTGCCAGCTCACCCAACCAGGGGGCAAGGACCGGGGAGCTGTTTTTT. Translation gives CASSPNQGARTGELFF.

This chain joins TRBV10-3 and TRBJ2-7; the D gene is possibly TRBD2 (6 bases). This CDR3 region has 15 residues. Trimming removed 0 bases from V and 7 bases from J, with 16 bases in between. Germline loops: CDR1 ENHRY, CDR2 SYGVKD. The CDR3 DNA sequence: TGTGCCATCAGTGAGTCTGGGGGGACCAGCTCTGAGCAGTACTTC. Protein: CAISESGGTSSEQYF.

The rearrangement links TRBV6-1 to TRBJ2-7, with D tentatively TRBD1 (5 bases). In germline, CDR1 is MNHNS, CDR2 SASEGT. CDR3 size: 11 residues. The CDR3 nucleotides are TGTGCCAGCAGTACGGGCAGGGCAGCGCACGTC. Residues: CASSTGRAAHV.

V gene TRBV7-2 combines with J gene TRBJ2-5; 13 bases are shared with TRBD2. V gave up 5 bases and J gave up 5 bases; unmatched junction bases: 8. Germline CDR1 and CDR2: SGHTA and FQGNSA. The CDR3 covers 16 residues. The CDR3 sequence is CASSPSLAGGWETQYF. Written as DNA, the CDR3 is TGTGCCAGCAGCCCTTCACTAGCGGGGGGGTGGGAGACCCAGTACTTC.

CDR3 sequence reads: CASSYLSTSNYGYTF. The DNA for the CDR3 is TGTGCCAGCAGTTACCTCTCTACGTCAAACTATGGCTACACCTTC. V gene TRBV6-5 combines with J gene TRBJ1-2, with no clear D. CDR1 is MNHEY and CDR2 is SVGAGI in the germline V gene. The CDR3 contains 15 residues. V was cut by 2 bases and J by 2 bases, with 12 bases left in between.

Comment on this clone: A junction end diverges from the germline sequence, so it may reflect a read error. The chain uses TRBV7-7 and TRBJ2-3, with 7 positions matching TRBD1. The CDR3 consists of 14 residues. Germline V gene sequence: CDR1 SSHAT, CDR2 FNYEAQ (reference sequence). The CDR3 loop is CASSLDRDSNTQYF. The CDR3 nucleotides are TGTGCTAGCAGCCTCGACAGGGATTCTAATACGCAGTATTTT.

The chain joins TRBV29-1 to TRBJ2-5; a weak D match, TRBD2 (5 bases). CDR1 and CDR2 from the germline V gene are SQVTM and ANQGSEA. The V gene lost 6 bases and the J gene lost 4 bases, with 15 bases spanning the gap. The CDR3 length is 13 residues. CDR3 sequence: CSVAGSSLETQYF. CDR3 in DNA: TGCAGCGTGGCGGGCTCCTCGCTAGAGACCCAGTACTTC.

This chain uses TRBV5-4 with TRBJ2-5, with 10 bases matching TRBD2. Germline loops: CDR1 SGHNT, CDR2 YYREEE (reference sequence). V was pared by 1 base and J by 3 bases, with 3 bases of the junction left unmatched. This CDR3 is built from 15 residues. This CDR3 is CASSLSSGGKETQYF. The CDR3 nucleotides are TGTGCCAGCAGCTTGTCTAGCGGGGGAAAAGAGACCCAGTACTTC.

This chain joins TRBV5-1 and TRBJ2-1; D might be TRBD2 (6 bases). V was pared by 1 base and J by 3 bases, with 11 bases between. This CDR3 comprises 15 residues. Per the germline V gene, CDR1 is SGHRS and CDR2 is YFSETQ. The CDR3: CASSLFGGLYNEQFF. CDR3 bases: TGCGCCAGCAGCTTGTTCGGGGGACTCTACAATGAGCAGTTCTTC.

The V gene is TRBV30, the J gene TRBJ1-1; D is perhaps TRBD1 (5 bases). Germline CDR1 is GTSNPN and CDR2 is SVGIG (reference sequence). V was cut by 5 bases and J by 5 bases, with 6 bases left in between. The CDR3 sequence is 10 residues long. The CDR3 DNA is TGTGCCTGGGGGGGGACTGAAGCTTTCTTT. Translation: CAWGGTEAFF.

This chain connects TRBV9 to TRBJ2-1, with a tentative D call TRBD2 (7 bases). There are 16 residues in the CDR3. Germline values: CDR1 SGDLS, CDR2 YYNGEE. V lost 0 bases to trimming and J lost 6 bases, with 16 bases between them. This chain's CDR3 is CASSVDGGGHFNEQFF. The CDR3 bases are TGTGCCAGCAGCGTAGATGGGGGGGGACACTTCAATGAGCAGTTCTTC.

V is TRBV4-1 and J is TRBJ1-1; D call uncertain. The V gene's germline CDR1 is MGHRA and CDR2 YSYEKL. The CDR3 runs 15 residues. With 3 bases removed from V and 1 base from J, the gap between germline ends came to 12 bases. The CDR3 DNA follows: TGCGCCAGCAGCCACAGTGGGTCGGGGAACACTGAAGCTTTCTTT. Protein: CASSHSGSGNTEAFF.

J is TRBJ2-7 and V is TRBV6-5; a possible D gene is TRBD1 (6 bases). Germline CDR1 and CDR2: MNHEY and SVGAGI. V lost 4 bases to trimming and J lost 2 bases, with 15 bases between them. The CDR3 loop spans 15 amino acids. CDR3 bases: TGTGCCAGCAGTTCCGGTCGTGGGGGCGCCTACGAGCAGTACTTC. Translation: CASSSGRGGAYEQYF.

V usage is TRBV5-6 and J usage is TRBJ2-3; TRBD2 aligns across 8 bases. This CDR3 has 18 amino acids. Per the germline V gene, CDR1 is SGHDT and CDR2 is YYEEEE. V trimming: 0 bases; J trimming: 2 bases; junction bases outside the gene matches: 11. The CDR3 spells CASSLVERGPLPTDTQYF. Written as DNA, the CDR3 is TGTGCCAGCAGCTTGGTTGAGCGGGGGCCCCTTCCCACAGATACGCAGTATTTT.

This clone was seen more than once but under ten times. In nucleotides, the CDR3 is TGCGCCAGCAGCGCCGGACTCGTCAACAATGAGCAGTTCTTC. Protein: CASSAGLVNNEQFF. The V gene is TRBV5-1, the J gene TRBJ2-1, with D tentatively TRBD2 (5 bases). This CDR3 spans 14 amino acids. Per germline, CDR1 SGHRS and CDR2 YFSETQ. The V end was cut by 4 bases, the J end by 5 bases, with 13 bases between.

Notes on this clone: One end of the junction does not line up with germline, which may come from a read error. CDR3: CASSLGGTDTGELFF. CDR3 nucleotides: TGTGCTAGCAGTTTGGGGGGGACGGACACCGGGGAGCTGTTTTTT. The chain joins TRBV7-7 to TRBJ2-2; 7 bases fit TRBD2. The CDR3 spans 15 residues. Germline values: CDR1 SSHAT, CDR2 FNYEAQ (reference sequence).

The V call is TRBV5-1, the J call TRBJ2-3, with 9 bases aligning to TRBD1. The CDR3 loop spans 16 amino acids. The germline CDR1 and CDR2 sequences are SGHRS and YFSETQ. V shed 7 bases and J 1 base; nucleotides not matched to a gene: 10. CDR3 nucleotides: TGCGCCAGCGGGCTACAGGGGGCTATTGGCACAGATACGCAGTATTTT. It codes for CASGLQGAIGTDTQYF.

The CDR3 here is CASSSGTRTGELFF. CDR3 DNA: TGTGCCAGCAGCTCGGGCACTAGAACCGGGGAGCTGTTTTTT. The V gene is TRBV7-2, the J gene TRBJ2-2; D possibly corresponds to TRBD2 (5 bases). Germline assignment: CDR1 SGHTA and CDR2 FQGNSA. The CDR3 has 14 residues. V was pared by 4 bases and J by 5 bases, with 11 bases between.

The gene calls are TRBV7-2 and TRBJ1-5; possible D gene TRBD1, 6 bases. The CDR3 is 17 residues long. The germline V gene encodes CDR1 SGHTA and CDR2 FQGNSA. V was pared by 1 base and J by 2 bases, with 15 bases between. CDR3 coding DNA: TGTGCCAGCAGCTTAGGGCAGGGGAGGGGTGGCAATCAGCCCCAGCATTTT. Translating gives CASSLGQGRGGNQPQHF.

The chain is built from TRBV5-8 and TRBJ2-3, with D tentatively TRBD2 (6 bases). V gave up 2 bases and J gave up 1 base, with 17 bases separating them. This CDR3 has 17 residues. Germline CDR1 reads SGHTS; CDR2 reads YDEGEE. The CDR3 nucleotides are TGTGCCAGCAGCTTTGGGGCGGCGGGATTCGGCACAGATACGCAGTATTTT. Translation: CASSFGAAGFGTDTQYF.

The chain uses TRBV7-6 and TRBJ2-3, with TRBD2 as a possible D gene (5 bases). The CDR3 is made up of 13 amino acids. The germline V and J ends were trimmed by 3 bases and 4 bases, with 8 bases remaining between them. The germline V gene encodes CDR1 SGHVS and CDR2 FNYEAQ. CDR3 nucleotide sequence: TGTGCCAGCAGCTTTAACGGGGCAGATACGCAGTATTTT. Protein sequence: CASSFNGADTQYF. Together with reference TRBV7-6 and TRBJ2-3, the CDR3 gives the full variable domain: GAGVSQSPRYKVTKRGQDVALRCDPISGHVSLYWYRQALGQGPEFLTYFNYEAQQDKSGLPNDRFSAERPEGSISTLTIQRTEQRDSAMYRCASSFNGADTQYFGPGTRLTVL.

The chain employs TRBV4-1 and TRBJ1-2; D is uncertain. In germline, CDR1 is MGHRA, CDR2 YSYEKL. This CDR3 is 14 amino acids long. The germline V and J ends were trimmed by 6 bases and 6 bases, with 17 bases remaining between them. The CDR3: CASSSPGIMNGYTF. CDR3 DNA: TGCGCCAGCAGTTCTCCCGGGATCATGAATGGCTACACCTTC.